This TCR beta chain came from a study of shared clonotypes between healthy human individuals. V shed 2 bases and J 1 base; nucleotides not matched to a gene: 1. Germline V gives CDR1 WNHNN, CDR2 SYGVQD (reference sequence). The CDR3 runs to 14 residues. CD8 cells regarded as naive lacked CD45RO, were positively chosen for CCR7, and omitted terminally differentiated effector memory CD45RA+ cells. There were only Caucasian adults among the donors, and all lived in Nashville, Tennessee. Clones were sequenced by immunoSEQ multiplex PCR, and TCRdb holds only the in-frame ones, with some missing. The repertoire includes just over 2,000,000 clones, over 85% of them detected once, and roughly 1.1% sits in the top ten.

The clonotype was recovered from a man aged 18 to 35 in good health. The sequenced sample was naive CD8+ T cells sorted from blood. The chain is built from TRBV10-1 and TRBJ1-2; TRBD1 aligns across 7 bases. The CDR3 DNA sequence: TGCGCCAGCAGTGAGCAGGGGGATAACTATGGCTACACCTTC. It specifies CASSEQGDNYGYTF.